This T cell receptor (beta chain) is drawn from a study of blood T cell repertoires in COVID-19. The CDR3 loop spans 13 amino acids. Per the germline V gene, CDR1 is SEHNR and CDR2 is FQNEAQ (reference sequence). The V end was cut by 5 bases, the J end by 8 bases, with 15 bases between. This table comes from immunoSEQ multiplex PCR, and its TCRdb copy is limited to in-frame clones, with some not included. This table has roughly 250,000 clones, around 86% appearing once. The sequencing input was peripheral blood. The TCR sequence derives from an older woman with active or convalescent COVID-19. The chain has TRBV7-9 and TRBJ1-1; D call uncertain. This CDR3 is CASSGGRPREAFF. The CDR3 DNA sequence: TGTGCCAGCAGCGGCGGGCGTCCCAGGGAAGCTTTCTTT.